Following are 23 T cell receptor beta chains from one sample sequenced in a study of beta chain features in type 1 diabetes. Antigens for these TCRs are unknown. Study-wide results and caveats: Type 1 diabetes patients showed a moderate but significant shortening of TCRB CDR3s in all four CD4+ subsets.

The sequenced template was cDNA made from the entire isolated RNA. TCRdb keeps only in-frame clones here, not all; method: immunoSEQ multiplex PCR. The table has around 250,000 clones, approximately 15% seen once. The sample comprised naive CD4+ T cells from blood. The source of these receptors is a man between 25 and 39 years old with type 1 diabetes.

The chain links TRBV5-1 to TRBJ2-5, with TRBD1 matching 7 bases. Germline values: CDR1 SGHRS, CDR2 YFSETQ. The CDR3 totals 15 residues. The V segment lost 5 bases and the J segment 4 bases; nucleotides outside the gene matches: 11. The CDR3 region is CASRSDRAGRETQYF. The CDR3 coding sequence is TGCGCCAGCAGAAGCGACAGGGCGGGTCGAGAGACCCAGTACTTC.

The CDR3, as DNA: TGTGCCAGCAGCTCCCCCGGACAGGGCTATCAGCCCCAGCATTTT. The encoded protein is CASSSPGQGYQPQHF. The rearrangement uses TRBV28 and TRBJ1-5, with 8 positions matching TRBD1. J gave up 5 bases and V 6 bases, and 9 bases lay outside the gene matches. CDR1 and CDR2 from the germline V gene are MDHEN and SYDVKM. The CDR3 extends over 15 amino acids.

This clone was seen a few times. This chain joins TRBV5-1 and TRBJ2-7; TRBD2 matches at 13 bases. Germline V gives CDR1 SGHRS, CDR2 YFSETQ. J was trimmed by 3 bases and V by 3 bases; bases with no gene match: 6. The CDR3 is made up of 16 amino acids. For the CDR3, the DNA is TGCGCCAGCAGCTACGCCAGACTAGCGGGAGGCTACGAGCAGTACTTC. Encoded protein: CASSYARLAGGYEQYF.

This clone was detected only a few times. V is TRBV4-2 and J is TRBJ1-3; D is ambiguous. V was clipped by 4 bases and J by 0 bases, with 13 bases between them. The CDR3 consists of 16 residues. CDR1 is LGHNA, CDR2 YNFKEQ, per germline. As DNA, the CDR3 is TGTGCCAGCAGCCCGAAGATGGGAGGCTCTGGAAACACCATATATTTT. Translated: CASSPKMGGSGNTIYF.

The rearrangement links TRBV6-5 to TRBJ2-3; D call uncertain. CDR3 length: 13 amino acids. Trimming pared 0 bases from V and 5 bases from J, leaving 6 bases between. Germline loops: CDR1 MNHEY, CDR2 SVGAGI. This chain's CDR3 is CASSYSGGDTQYF. The CDR3 region has the DNA TGTGCCAGCAGTTACTCTGGCGGAGATACGCAGTATTTT.

The chain carries TRBV5-6 and TRBJ1-4, with 9 bases that match TRBD1. Trimming removed 4 bases from V and 8 bases from J; junction bases left unmatched: 9. This CDR3 comprises 15 residues. CDR1 is SGHDT and CDR2 is YYEEEE in the germline V gene. In DNA, the CDR3 is TGTGCCAGCAGCCAACAGGGGGCAGGAAGGGAAAAACTGTTTTTT. It yields the protein CASSQQGAGREKLFF.

This clone was detected only a few times. The rearrangement uses TRBV29-1 and TRBJ1-2; no reliable D call. The CDR3 extends over 14 amino acids. V lost 4 bases, J lost 7 bases, and 19 bases lay in between. The germline CDR1 and CDR2 sequences are SQVTM and ANQGSEA. The CDR3 bases are TGCAGCGTTGTGCATTCATGGCCGTCGGGTGGCTACACCTTC. Amino acids: CSVVHSWPSGGYTF.

This clone was observed a handful of times. J is TRBJ2-7 and V is TRBV28; a weak D match, TRBD1 (7 bases). Germline CDR1 reads MDHEN; CDR2 reads SYDVKM. Trimming removed 8 bases from V and 1 base from J, with 15 bases in between. The CDR3 totals 14 residues. The CDR3 nucleotides are TGTGCCAGCCAAACGACAGGGAGGTCCTACGAGCAGTACTTC. It encodes CASQTTGRSYEQYF.

J is TRBJ2-2 and V is TRBV2; 13 nucleotides line up with TRBD2. The CDR3 extends over 15 amino acids. Germline V lookup: CDR1 SNHLY, CDR2 FYNNEI. Unmatched junction bases numbered 2, after V lost 6 bases and J lost 4 bases. The CDR3 spells CASRRTSGGTGELFF. CDR3 coding DNA: TGTGCCAGCAGGCGGACTAGCGGGGGCACCGGGGAGCTGTTTTTT. The variable domain in full, with the rest retrieved from reference TRBV2 and TRBJ2-2, is EPEVTQTPSHQVTQMGQEVILRCVPISNHLYFYWYRQILGQKVEFLVSFYNNEISEKSEIFDDQFSVERPDGSNFTLKIRSTKLEDSAMYFCASRRTSGGTGELFFGEGSRLTVL.

The chain combines TRBV19 with TRBJ2-3; 12 bases line up with TRBD2. This CDR3 spans 17 amino acids. CDR1 and CDR2 from the germline V gene are LNHDA and SQIVND (reference sequence). J gave up 2 bases and V 5 bases, and 8 bases lay outside the gene matches. The CDR3 is CASSRRTSGVITDTQYF. As DNA, the CDR3 is TGTGCCAGTAGTCGTCGGACTAGCGGGGTTATCACAGATACGCAGTATTTT.

In this sample, this clone turned up a few times. V is TRBV14 and J is TRBJ2-1, with TRBD2 matching over 9 bases. Losses at the gene ends were 1 base for V and 2 bases for J; bases not matched to a gene: 0. The CDR3 consists of 15 residues. The germline gives CDR1 SGHDN, CDR2 FVKESK. The CDR3 is CASSQGLAAYNEQFF. In nucleotides, the CDR3 is TGTGCCAGCAGCCAAGGACTAGCGGCCTACAATGAGCAGTTCTTC. Full variable domain (outside the CDR3, taken from reference TRBV14 and TRBJ2-1): EAGVTQFPSHSVIEKGQTVTLRCDPISGHDNLYWYRRVMGKEIKFLLHFVKESKQDESGMPNNRFLAERTGGTYSTLKVQPAELEDSGVYFCASSQGLAAYNEQFFGPGTRLTVL.

This clone was counted at least ten times. The rearrangement uses TRBV23-1 and TRBJ2-5; the match to TRBD1 covers 8 bases. TRBV23-1 is filed as an ORF, its function uncertain. CDR3 length: 15 amino acids. The V gene end was trimmed by 4 bases and the J gene end by 4 bases; junction bases not matched to a gene: 8. CDR3 bases: TGCGCCAGCAGTCGGTTCACAGGGGGGAGAGAGACCCAGTACTTC. This gives the protein CASSRFTGGRETQYF.

The J gene is TRBJ1-5, the V gene TRBV15; TRBD1 matches at 12 bases. The CDR3 extends over 16 amino acids. From germline, CDR1 is LNHNV and CDR2 YYDKDF (reference sequence). V was pared by 1 base and J by 9 bases, with 7 bases of the junction left unmatched. CDR3 DNA sequence: TGTGCCACCAGCAGAGGGGACAGGGGGCAGGGGTGGCCCCAGCATTTT. This sequence encodes CATSRGDRGQGWPQHF.

This rearrangement joins TRBV5-1 to TRBJ2-5, with 9 bases that match TRBD2. V dropped 4 bases and J dropped 1; count of bases not matched to a gene: 11. Germline V gene sequence: CDR1 SGHRS, CDR2 YFSETQ. The CDR3 is 17 amino acids. CDR3 in DNA: TGCGCCAGCAGCCAAGAGACTAGCGGCCTCCTCCAAGAGACCCAGTACTTC. Residues: CASSQETSGLLQETQYF.

This clone was seen a handful of times. V is TRBV7-9 and J is TRBJ2-5; TRBD2 matches at 8 bases. With V trimmed by 3 bases and J by 5 bases, 11 bases remained unmatched. This CDR3 has 16 amino acids. Germline V lookup: CDR1 SEHNR, CDR2 FQNEAQ (reference sequence). CDR3 sequence reads: CASSFFSGTRRETQYF. As DNA, the CDR3 is TGTGCCAGCAGCTTTTTTAGTGGGACTAGGCGTGAGACCCAGTACTTC.

This clone was observed a few times. The gene calls are TRBV30 and TRBJ2-4, with D possibly TRBD2 on 6 matching bases. This CDR3 is 12 amino acids long. CDR1 is GTSNPN, CDR2 SVGIG, per germline (reference sequence). The V end lost 3 bases, the J end lost 8 bases, and 11 bases lay between the germline ends. For the CDR3, the DNA is TGTGCCTGGAGGCGCCCGGGGGACATTCAGTACTTC. As protein: CAWRRPGDIQYF. The whole variable domain, filled in from reference TRBV30 and TRBJ2-4, reads SQTIHQWPATLVQPVGSPLSLECTVEGTSNPNLYWYRQAAGRGLQLLFYSVGIGQISSEVPQNLSASRPQDRQFILSSKKLLLSDSGFYLCAWRRPGDIQYFGAGTRLSVL.

V and J are TRBV2 and TRBJ2-2, with a possible D match to TRBD1 (5 bases). The V gene lost 7 bases and the J gene lost 3 bases, with 9 bases spanning the gap. The germline V gene encodes CDR1 SNHLY and CDR2 FYNNEI. The CDR3 extends over 13 amino acids. The chain's CDR3 is CASNKGHTGELFF. CDR3 sequence (DNA): TGTGCCAGCAACAAGGGGCACACCGGGGAGCTGTTTTTT.

This clone appeared a few times. The chain has TRBV30 and TRBJ2-7; 8 positions agree with TRBD2. V lost 4 bases to trimming and J lost 5 bases; unmatched junction nucleotides: 13. The germline V gene has CDR1 GTSNPN and CDR2 SVGIG (reference sequence). The CDR3 loop spans 15 amino acids. CDR3 bases: TGTGCCTGGAATCCGCCCTCCAGCGGGAGTAACGAGCAGTACTTC. Protein sequence: CAWNPPSSGSNEQYF.

This sequence joins TRBV2 and TRBJ2-5, with 7 bases aligning to TRBD2. Trimming at V came to 3 bases and at J to 7 bases, leaving 5 bases not matched to a gene. In germline, CDR1 is SNHLY, CDR2 FYNNEI. CDR3 length: 13 residues. The CDR3 DNA reads as TGTGCCAGCAGTGAGGAGGGGAGGGGGACCCAGTACTTC. Protein sequence: CASSEEGRGTQYF.

This clone was detected only a few times. The V call is TRBV5-4, the J call TRBJ2-1; 8 nucleotides align to TRBD2. Trimming removed 4 bases from V and 4 bases from J; junction bases left unmatched: 7. The CDR3 length is 15 residues. Germline assignment: CDR1 SGHNT and CDR2 YYREEE (reference sequence). The CDR3, as DNA: TGTGCCAGCAGCCGCGGGGGGAGTGTTTACAATGAGCAGTTCTTC. Amino acids: CASSRGGSVYNEQFF.

A few counts support this clone. The V gene is TRBV20-1, the J gene TRBJ1-1; no definite D call. The V end lost 3 bases, the J end lost 4 bases, and 6 bases lay between the germline ends. Germline CDR1 reads DFQATT; CDR2 reads SNEGSKA (reference sequence). This CDR3 is 11 amino acids long. CDR3 in amino acids: CSASGSTEAFF. The CDR3 region has the DNA TGCAGTGCTAGTGGGAGCACTGAAGCTTTCTTT.

With regard to this clone: A read error may produce the germline difference seen at one junction end. V and J are TRBV7-9 and TRBJ2-1; D is unclear. From germline, CDR1 is SEHNR and CDR2 FQNEAQ (reference sequence). The CDR3 has 11 amino acids. The CDR3 spells CASSSFNEQFF. The DNA for the CDR3 is TGTGCCAGCAGCTCCTTCAATGAGCAGTTCTTC.

V gene TRBV9 combines with J gene TRBJ2-1; the match to TRBD1 covers 10 bases. Looked up from germline, CDR1 is SGDLS and CDR2 is YYNGEE. J gave up 3 bases and V 1 base, and 4 bases lay outside the gene matches. The CDR3 consists of 16 residues. In DNA form, the CDR3 reads TGTGCCAGCAGCGTATACGGGACAGGGGTCTACAATGAGCAGTTCTTC. Its translation is CASSVYGTGVYNEQFF.